This T cell receptor (beta chain) was identified during a study of OX40 agonist ivuxolimab in advanced cancers. Study details: Three patients, one with hepatocellular carcinoma and two with cutaneous melanoma, responded partially. Overall study results and limits: There were, on average, more expanded clones in CD8+ T cells than in CD4+.

Autoimmune disease history or systemic immunosuppression meant exclusion. Only in-frame clones appear in the TCRdb table, and some are missing; sequencing was by immunoSEQ multiplex PCR. There are roughly 50,000 clones in the sample; around 77% occur only once, and approximately 6.8% lies in the top ten. Regarding this clone: What it recognizes is unknown.

V was cut by 5 bases and J by 6 bases, with 20 bases left in between. The CDR3 is 16 residues long. Germline V gene data show CDR1 as KGHSH and CDR2 as LQKENI. The sequencing used CD4+ or CD8+ T cells sorted from blood, collected in a trial of the OX40 agonist ivuxolimab. The rearrangement uses TRBV18 and TRBJ2-1, with D perhaps matching TRBD1 or TRBD2 (5 bases each). The sequence derives from an adult with an advanced solid tumor such as melanoma, head and neck, liver or kidney cancer. CDR3 bases: TGTGCCAGCTCATCCTCCTTGGGGACGATGGGCAATGAGCAGTTCTTC. Translated: CASSSSLGTMGNEQFF.